Reported below is one T cell receptor (beta chain). Its antigen is still unknown. No much larger clonotype is one base removed from it; base qualities were not supplied. In total, approximately 700 healthy bone marrow donors made up the cohort. Cohort members were all nominally healthy when sampled, although unrecorded immune exposures were likely present. The donor tested CMV seropositive, placing the donor among the 289 seropositive members of the cohort. A peripheral blood sample was collected from each donor, and TCR beta sequencing was performed on peripheral blood mononuclear cells. Genomic DNA extraction from the blood cell samples was performed with the Qiagen DNeasy Blood Extraction Kit. The method behind the library was the immunoSEQ multiplex PCR assay. For the multiplex PCR, a mixture combining 60 forward primers for TCR Vbeta segments and 13 reverse primers for TCR Jbeta segments was used. A multiplex PCR assay on genomic DNA amplified the CDR3 region of rearranged TCR beta genes. Amplified TCR beta libraries were sequenced as 87-base-pair reads on the Illumina HiSeq System. Under the source paper's analysis protocol: A later analysis counted about 82 million unique TCR beta chains across the 666 repertoires, and 9.5 million to 11 million of these chains were shared by at least two donors. Raw reads were error-corrected and collapsed into unique sequences with a nearest-neighbor algorithm that merged closely related sequences to remove PCR and sequencing errors. Alignment of CDR3 sequences to IMGT reference sequences was used to assign V, D and J gene segments. For a sequence to be retained, a match of at least six nucleotides to both a V gene segment and a J gene segment was required. Rearrangements were called productive when the CDR3 lacked stop codons and stayed in frame with V and J; all others were non-productive. Following IMGT convention, CDR3 was defined as the stretch from the second conserved V-encoded cysteine to the conserved J-encoded phenylalanine. Sequences without an unambiguous match to a single V gene segment were excluded from the earlier analysis of about 640 of the donors. An earlier analysis of around 600 of the donors classified V segments as functional when productive rearrangements were above 56.7% and as segregating when the standard deviation between donors was above 5%. A statistical classification framework was developed to diagnose cytomegalovirus status using the catalog of TCR beta chain sequences. In a later analysis, V and J genes were assigned by comparing TCR nucleotide sequences against IMGT/GENE-DB human TR gene sequences. A later analysis assigned CDR3 sequences and most-parsimonious VDJ recombination scenarios with the TCRdist pipeline. A later analysis defined each TCR beta chain by its CDR3 amino acid sequence plus V-gene family, and excluded reads lacking a unique V-gene family. As a way to deal with suspected cross-contamination and a sequencing artifact, a later analysis dropped 640 or so nucleotide sequences that were highly shared and had low generation probability. In a later analysis, a clonal expansion index for each public chain was calculated from normalized within-repertoire ranks of inferred template counts. In a later analysis, generation probabilities were computed with a VDJ recombination model fitted to out-of-frame rearrangements, and the resulting probabilities were checked against IGoR. In a later analysis, TCR-TCR, TCR-HLA and TCR-CMV co-occurrence was scored with hypergeometric tests, and a repertoire-size bias correction was applied to TCR pairs. A later analysis estimated false discovery rates by permuting HLA or CMV assignments 20 times. In a later analysis, co-occurring TCRs were grouped using DBSCAN, and TCRdist sequence similarity was added for clustering within HLA-allele-positive subsets. Co-occurrence clustering excluded repertoires with fewer than 30,000 or more than 120,000 public chains, plus five with anomalous nucleotide sharing. This is the immuneACCESS table as TCRdb keeps it, with only in-frame sequences that have V and J called. A part of the clones is gone; compared with another copy, unresolved V genes explain less than half, and the rest is unexplained. V, J and clone size were drawn from that table, and D and trimming were deduced from the DNA. In all, the sample holds 150,000 to 200,000 clones, and 80% to 90% of those were seen once. The ten most abundant clones make up around 2.1% of the sample.

This entry belongs to a study of cytomegalovirus exposure and HLA in healthy donors (dated by TCRdb to 2016 to 2017). For the wider study: According to an earlier analysis of a few hundred of the donors, about 190 million T cells yielded some 120 million unique TCR beta sequences and around 280 Gb of sequence data. An early release covering 500 to 750 HLA-typed donors comprised roughly 300 gigabases of sequencing data and 85 million or so unique TCR sequences. Of the roughly 400 genotyped donors, about 80% fell in the genetic ancestry cluster associated with self-reported Caucasian donors. The study aimed to test whether cataloging public T cell receptors could reveal signatures of past pathogen exposure. The study used immunosequencing to profile the T cell repertoires of more than 650 subjects and linked those repertoires to cytomegalovirus serostatus. Besides the first cohort of roughly 640 subjects, a separate validation cohort made up of 95 to 150 different subjects was used. To predict cytomegalovirus infection status, the study combined high-throughput TCR immunosequencing, statistical association of individual TCRs with disease status, and machine learning. A later analysis re-analyzed previously published TCR beta repertoires from 500 to 700 donors and added high-resolution HLA genotyping to study TCR occurrence patterns. In the later analysis, no new phenotypic data were used to find candidate immune exposures; instead, reliance was placed on TCR beta sequences and their occurrence across donors. In an earlier analysis of around 540 of the donors, high-throughput TCR beta sequencing was used to judge whether each TCR beta V gene segment behaved as functional or pseudogenic. Alongside the repertoire data, information on donor age, sex, ethnicity and CMV serostatus was compiled. A later genetic analysis used genome-wide SNP genotypes for about 55% of the 666 donors, treating that subset as a discovery cohort. Every discovery cohort repertoire had been produced on one sequencing platform. Class I and class II HLA loci were covered by the typing at four-digit resolution. Typing coverage varied by locus: roughly 629-630 donors for A, B, C, DRB1 and DQB1; roughly 500 for DQA1; nearly 610 for DPA1; fewer than 480 for DPB1. About 5 DR-DQ haplotypes were handled as single units for association and clustering, since linkage in the cohort was strong. Across approximately 400 genotyped donors of the cohort, an average of about 240,000 unique TCR beta nucleotide sequences per donor were sequenced, and roughly 17% of those sequences were non-productive. General study outcomes and caveats: Linkage disequilibrium might explain the correlated functional status among segregating V segments, but an unknown experimental factor could not be ruled out. In vitro tests confirmed that a few of the cytomegalovirus-associated TCR beta chains recognize cytomegalovirus antigens. The classifier was reported to diagnose cytomegalovirus status with high specificity and sensitivity in both the original cohort and the validation cohort. A total of some 180 TCR beta chains were listed by the study as associated with cytomegalovirus. When HLA alleles, especially DR and DQ, strongly co-occurred, TCR associations were difficult to assign to individual alleles. Compared with the approximately 710-donor mean, donors in an Asian-associated ancestry cluster had fewer N-insertions in productive TCRs, according to a later genetic analysis. A cluster of highly shared sequence variants was judged likely to be a technical artifact of the sequencing pipeline. V-gene and J-gene trimming of TCR beta chains was associated with a missense DCLRE1C variant in a later genetic analysis, and the association was replicated in an independent cohort. Because counts were too low, seventeen rarely observed V segments, including chromosome 9 orphons, were left out of the earlier analysis of 500 to 650 of the donors. At a false discovery rate of 0.05, a later analysis linked 16,951 TCR beta sequences to specific HLA alleles. In a later analysis, TCR association rates were found to vary across HLA loci, with the most associated TCRs seen for DRB1 alleles and the fewest for HLA-C alleles. Immune exposure information for the cohort was limited to CMV serostatus. The authors suggested that the approach could potentially be generalized to other disease states and immunological phenotypes. In a later analysis, most CMV-associated TCR beta chains were found to appear HLA-restricted, with HLA associations seemingly driven largely by CMV exposure. Sequencing depth was assumed to be roughly uniform across donors in the presence/absence analyses, though that assumption may not hold. A later analysis reported that several top co-occurrence clusters appeared linked to parvovirus B19, influenza, CMV and Epstein-Barr virus. The cohort was sequenced for TCR beta chains only, and without alpha or paired-chain data the features that could be detected were limited. A further reported finding was that TCR beta sequences accurately predicted the HLA-A and HLA-B alleles for most subjects in the first cohort. Broadly in line with IMGT annotations, most TCR beta V segments showed up in productive rearrangements about 90% or about 30% of the time in an earlier analysis of under 700 of the donors. While some public TCRs were present in many individuals, most TCR sequences turned up only very rarely across donors. Because HLA typing was unavailable for some donors at each locus, only the typed subset was used in association tests. In a later analysis, HLA-associated TCR beta chains showed more clonal expansion and lower generation probabilities than non-associated chains that were equally common.

The sequencing input was PBMCs. The source is a young man in good health and CMV-seropositive.

The DNA reads TGTGCCAGCAGCCCTAGAGGTCCCCGAAATTCACCCCTCCACTTT. It codes for CASSPRGPRNSPLHF. The chain joins TRBV6-5 to TRBJ1-6, with the D segment identity uncertain. V loses 6 bases of germline sequence and J loses 7 bases, and the interval between the two ends is 16 bases. The CDR3, cysteine through phenylalanine, is 15 amino acids long. Only CDR3 DNA is held: 45 bases, read in frame from base 1. For CDR1 and CDR2, the germline V gene lists MNHEY and SVGAGI.